One sample yielded the 21 T cell receptor beta chains listed below, sequenced in a study of blood T cell repertoires in COVID-19. Clones were sequenced by immunoSEQ multiplex PCR, and TCRdb holds only the in-frame ones, with some missing. The table lists over 50,000 clones, roughly 80% of them singletons. Specimen: peripheral blood. The receptors were gathered from a man aged 50 to 59 with acute or convalescent COVID-19.

This chain joins TRBV27 and TRBJ1-5, with a weak D call TRBD1 (5 bases). V was cut by 8 bases and J by 2 bases, with 7 bases left in between. The CDR3 spans 12 residues. Germline-derived CDR1 and CDR2 are MNHEY and SMNVEV (reference sequence). The DNA for the CDR3 is TGTGCCAGCCAGACAGGCAATCAGCCCCAGCATTTT. This gives the protein CASQTGNQPQHF.

The chain's CDR3 is CATSDQGRSYTF. As DNA, the CDR3 is TGTGCCACCAGTGACCAGGGGAGAAGCTACACCTTC. The rearrangement joins TRBV24-1 to TRBJ1-2, with D perhaps matching TRBD1 (6 bases). The CDR3 runs to 12 residues. Germline lookup yields CDR1 KGHDR and CDR2 SFDVKD. Trimming took 4 bases from V and 9 from J, leaving 11 bases between them.

This chain connects TRBV6-5 to TRBJ2-2, with D perhaps matching TRBD1 (6 bases). Germline CDR1 reads MNHEY; CDR2 reads SVGAGI. Trimming stripped 6 bases from V and 1 base from J, with 12 bases between. This CDR3 region has 15 residues. CDR3 residues: CASRRGQMNTGELFF. The CDR3 DNA reads as TGTGCCAGCAGACGCGGACAGATGAACACCGGGGAGCTGTTTTTT.

This sequence joins TRBV28 and TRBJ2-7, with 15 bases matching TRBD2. The CDR3 has 14 residues. V shed 5 bases and J 6 bases; nucleotides not matched to a gene: 2. Germline V CDR1 and CDR2: MDHEN, SYDVKM. The CDR3 DNA reads TGTGCCAGCAGTCGGACTAGCGGGAGGGTCGAGCAGTACTTC. The encoded protein is CASSRTSGRVEQYF.

This CDR3 reads CASSGTGSTGELFF. The CDR3 DNA is TGTGCCTCGAGCGGGACAGGGAGCACCGGGGAGCTGTTTTTT. The rearrangement links TRBV24-1 to TRBJ2-2; 9 nucleotides match TRBD1. The germline V gene encodes CDR1 KGHDR and CDR2 SFDVKD. V lost 12 bases and J lost 4; bases outside the gene matches: 8. CDR3 size: 14 residues.

The chain recombines TRBV6-5 with TRBJ1-5; a possible D gene is TRBD1 (6 bases). The length of the CDR3 is 14 residues. Germline-derived CDR1 and CDR2 are MNHEY and SVGAGI. Trimming removed 6 bases from V and 5 bases from J, with 14 bases in between. In DNA, the CDR3 is TGTGCCAGCAGCCCCGACAGGAGTCATCAGCCCCAGCATTTT. It translates to CASSPDRSHQPQHF.

The chain combines TRBV10-3 with TRBJ1-6, with D possibly being TRBD1 (5 bases). V gave up 2 bases and J gave up 5 bases, with 10 bases separating them. In germline, CDR1 is ENHRY, CDR2 SYGVKD. The CDR3 sequence is 15 residues long. The DNA of the CDR3 is TGTGCCATCAGTGAGGGGACGGGGGATAATTCACCCCTCCACTTT. Its protein is CAISEGTGDNSPLHF.

The J gene is TRBJ2-7, the V gene TRBV28; 9 bases align to TRBD1. The germline CDR1 and CDR2 sequences are MDHEN and SYDVKM. V dropped 6 bases and J dropped 0; count of bases not matched to a gene: 3. This CDR3 region has 14 residues. The DNA of the CDR3 is TGTGCCAGCAGGACGACAGGGGGCTCCTACGAGCAGTACTTC. Encoded protein: CASRTTGGSYEQYF. Complete variable domain (other parts from reference TRBV28 and TRBJ2-7): DVKVTQSSRYLVKRTGEKVFLECVQDMDHENMFWYRQDPGLGLRLIYFSYDVKMKEKGDIPEGYSVSREKKERFSLILESASTNQTSMYLCASRTTGGSYEQYFGPGTRLTVT.

CDR3 loop: CASSSTGATNSPLHF. CDR3 nucleotide sequence: TGTGCCAGCAGTTCCACAGGGGCAACTAATTCACCCCTCCACTTT. V gene TRBV6-5 combines with J gene TRBJ1-6, with 7 bases identical to TRBD1. The CDR3 consists of 15 residues. The ends lost 4 bases at V and 6 bases at J; junction bases unmatched: 6. The V gene's germline CDR1 is MNHEY and CDR2 SVGAGI.

V usage is TRBV19 and J usage is TRBJ2-5; TRBD2 aligns across 11 bases. The J segment lost 4 bases and the V segment lost 3 bases, leaving 7 bases of the junction unmatched. The CDR3 spans 16 residues. Germline V gene lookup returns CDR1 LNHDA and CDR2 SQIVND (reference sequence). The CDR3 region has the DNA TGTGCCAGTAGTATTCATAGCGGGAGGGGGGGAGAGACCCAGTACTTC. Translating gives CASSIHSGRGGETQYF.

The V and J genes are TRBV5-1 and TRBJ1-1, with 8 bases identical to TRBD1. Unmatched junction bases numbered 5, after V lost 2 bases and J lost 5 bases. Germline loops: CDR1 SGHRS, CDR2 YFSETQ. The CDR3 contains 14 residues. In DNA, the CDR3 is TGCGCCAGCAGCTTAGACAGGGGAGGAACTGAAGCTTTCTTT. Protein product: CASSLDRGGTEAFF.

The rearrangement uses TRBV3-1 (or the pseudogene TRBV3-2) and TRBJ1-6; D remains unclear. The V end lost 3 bases, the J end lost 9 bases, and 6 bases lay between the germline ends. CDR3 size: 12 residues. Looked up from germline, CDR1 is LGHDT and CDR2 is YNNKEL (reference sequence). CDR3: CASSHGSSPLHF. In nucleotides, the CDR3 is TGTGCCAGCAGCCATGGCAGTTCACCCCTCCACTTT.

The chain recombines TRBV7-9 with TRBJ2-2; D is possibly TRBD1 (5 bases). Germline V CDR1 and CDR2: SEHNR, FQNEAQ (reference sequence). This CDR3 comprises 15 residues. The V end was cut by 8 bases, the J end by 0 bases, with 13 bases between. CDR3 DNA sequence: TGTGCCAGCCCTCAGGGCGCCGCGAACACCGGGGAGCTGTTTTTT. Translation gives CASPQGAANTGELFF.

The rearrangement links TRBV4-1 to TRBJ1-2; D uncertain. The V and J ends lost 0 bases and 1 base respectively, with 9 bases between them. CDR3 size: 15 residues. Germline CDR1 is MGHRA and CDR2 is YSYEKL. CDR3 loop: CASSQEAQLNYGYTF. DNA for the CDR3: TGCGCCAGCAGCCAAGAGGCACAGCTTAACTATGGCTACACCTTC.

CDR3 nucleotide sequence: TGTGCCAGCAGTTTAGGACAGTTTGCTTTCTTT. The encoded protein is CASSLGQFAFF. The gene calls are TRBV6-5 and TRBJ1-1; TRBD1 might be the D (6 bases). Germline CDR1 is MNHEY and CDR2 is SVGAGI. Deletions cut 4 bases from V and 11 bases from J, with 11 bases between. The CDR3 extends over 11 amino acids.

The chain recombines TRBV7-3 with TRBJ2-1, with D hard to call. CDR3 length equals 11 residues. The V and J ends lost 8 bases and 6 bases respectively, with 8 bases between them. The germline V gene has CDR1 SGHTA and CDR2 FQGTGA. Here the CDR3 reads CASALANEQFF. Here the CDR3 DNA reads TGTGCCAGCGCATTAGCCAATGAGCAGTTCTTC.

V and J are TRBV24-1 and TRBJ2-1; TRBD2 matches 8 bases. The length of the CDR3 is 16 residues. The ends lost 3 bases at V and 2 bases at J; junction bases unmatched: 5. Looked up from germline, CDR1 is KGHDR and CDR2 is SFDVKD. This chain's CDR3 is CATSDPSGSAYNEQFF. Here the CDR3 DNA reads TGTGCCACCAGTGATCCAAGCGGGAGCGCCTACAATGAGCAGTTCTTC.

The CDR3 spells CASSASLGTSGNTIYF. CDR3 DNA sequence: TGTGCCAGCAGCGCTAGCCTAGGGACATCTGGAAACACCATATATTTT. The chain recombines TRBV9 with TRBJ1-3, with D perhaps TRBD1 (6 bases). This CDR3 comprises 16 residues. The germline gives CDR1 SGDLS, CDR2 YYNGEE. V lost 3 bases, J lost 1 base, and 14 bases lay in between.

This chain links TRBV3-1 (or the pseudogene TRBV3-2) with TRBJ1-5; TRBD1 aligns across 8 bases. This CDR3 is 14 amino acids long. Germline-derived CDR1 and CDR2 are LGHDT and YNNKEL (reference sequence). V lost 4 bases, J lost 11 bases, and 10 bases stayed unmatched. The CDR3 nucleotides are TGTGCCAGCAGCCGACAGGGGATGATGGAGTCCCAGCATTTT. The encoded protein is CASSRQGMMESQHF.

The J gene is TRBJ1-2, the V gene TRBV20-1, with D possibly matching TRBD1 (5 bases). Germline V gene lookup returns CDR1 DFQATT and CDR2 SNEGSKA (reference sequence). CDR3 length: 13 residues. Trimming took 3 bases from V and 7 from J, leaving 15 bases between them. DNA for the CDR3: TGCAGTGCTAGTTTAGTCAGGGAGGGTGGCTACACCTTC. Amino acid sequence: CSASLVREGGYTF.

As concerns this clone: A junction boundary mismatches the germline segment, possibly from a read error. The chain links TRBV11-1 to TRBJ2-1; TRBD2 matches at 9 bases. CDR1 and CDR2 (germline): SGHAT, FQDESV (reference sequence). This CDR3 region has 16 residues. The CDR3 coding sequence is TGTGCCGGCAGCTTAGTGGGGACTAGCACCTACAATGAGCAGTTCTTC. This encodes CAGSLVGTSTYNEQFF.